Below, one TCR beta chain is given with its context. Its antigen specificity is not known. The junction shows a germline mismatch at one end, possibly a read error. The meaning of the sample's time point label: blood at routine non-recurrence follow-up after resection. Whole RNA extracted from tumor and nontumor lung tissue, or from cryopreserved PBMC samples, was used for TCR sequencing without cell sorting. Only patients for whom sufficient RNA was available from at least two tumor regions were selected for TCR sequencing. The data derive from a study of spatial heterogeneity in lung cancer (dated by TCRdb to 2018 to 2020). Some background on the complete study: Donors were around 69 patients with early-stage, untreated non-small cell lung cancer from the lung TRACERx cohort. Follow-up PBMC samples were sequenced whenever available, and the median time to follow-up was two to three years after resection. At surgery, both alpha and beta chains were TCR-sequenced in roughly 230 tumor regions, 63 to 80 matched nontumor lung samples and around 50 PBMC samples. The study linked features of the TCR repertoire to counts of nonsynonymous mutations, which were determined by whole-exome sequencing of tumor tissue. More beta-chain than alpha-chain transcripts were consistently detected, likely reflecting higher beta-chain transcript abundance. In non-small cell lung cancer, the study quantitatively compared TCR alpha and beta repertoires across several tumor regions, matched nontumor lung, and blood. In the raw uncorrected reads, each unique combination of TCR and UMI appeared on average more than ten times. What the study reported, not specific to this receptor: Additional single-cell paired TCR alpha and beta sequencing was considered necessary to confirm, at a functional level, the hypothesis that regional TCRs recognize regional mutations. Comparisons of baseline and follow-up blood repertoires included only 14 patients. Ubiquitous expanded tumor TCRs showed up in blood more often at tumor resection than at routine follow-up.

The library came from 5' RACE. TCRdb records NextSeq 500 as the sequencer. To allow correction of PCR and sequencing errors, the TCR library protocol tagged every TCR cDNA molecule with a unique molecular identifier. As for the original processing: TCR identification, UMI-based error correction and CDR3 extraction were performed with Decombinator tools. TCRs above a frequency of 2 per 1,000, corresponding to the top 1% of the tumor frequency distribution, were defined as expanded. Each repertoire was subsampled 100 times to 5,000 TCRs, after which Renyi diversity was computed with the R vegan package. To build CDR3 similarity networks, amino acid triplet string-kernel similarity was used, and CDR3s were connected when their pairwise similarity was above 0.82. Using fastp trimming at Q25 and MiXCR clonotype assembly, TCRdb reanalyzed the public sequencing data and kept in-frame beta chains. For every CDR3 protein sequence, its rows merge into one entry that carries the most common genes and DNA. What appears here as the V and J calls and clone size reflects TCRdb's work, not the paper's. For this sample there are some 120,000 distinct CDR3 sequences; 12% appear just once. Together, the top ten hold around 16% of the sample.

The material sequenced was PBMCs, taken at follow-up. The source is a male donor with early-stage non-small cell lung cancer.

The encoded CDR3 is CTTSRDPPRTSGVTDTQYF. The sequence in DNA is TGTACCACCAGCAGAGATCCCCCTCGGACTAGCGGGGTCACAGATACGCAGTATTTT. The chain uses TRBV15 and TRBJ2-3, with 12 middle bases fitting TRBD2. The CDR3 has 19 amino acids, counting the end cysteine and phenylalanine. Kept here is only the CDR3 DNA, which spans 57 bases and is read in frame from base 1. The germline V gene encodes CDR1 LNHNV and CDR2 YYDKDF (reference sequence).